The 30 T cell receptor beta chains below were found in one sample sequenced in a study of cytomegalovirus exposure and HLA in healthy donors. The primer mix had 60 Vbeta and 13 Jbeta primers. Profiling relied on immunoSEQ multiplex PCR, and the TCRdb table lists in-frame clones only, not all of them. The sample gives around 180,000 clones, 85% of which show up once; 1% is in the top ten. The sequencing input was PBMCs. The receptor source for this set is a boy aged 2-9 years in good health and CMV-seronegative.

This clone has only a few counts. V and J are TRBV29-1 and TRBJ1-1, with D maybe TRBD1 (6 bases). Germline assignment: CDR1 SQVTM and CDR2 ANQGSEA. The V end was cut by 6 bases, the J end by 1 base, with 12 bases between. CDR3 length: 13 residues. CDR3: CSVWGRGNTEAFF. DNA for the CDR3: TGCAGCGTGTGGGGCAGGGGGAACACTGAAGCTTTCTTT.

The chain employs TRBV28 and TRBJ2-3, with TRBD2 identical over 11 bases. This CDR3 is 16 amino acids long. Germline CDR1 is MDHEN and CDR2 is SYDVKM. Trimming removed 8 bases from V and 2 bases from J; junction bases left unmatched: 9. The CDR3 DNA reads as TGTGCCAGCCCGGTAGCGGGAGGGCCCCACACAGATACGCAGTATTTT. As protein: CASPVAGGPHTDTQYF.

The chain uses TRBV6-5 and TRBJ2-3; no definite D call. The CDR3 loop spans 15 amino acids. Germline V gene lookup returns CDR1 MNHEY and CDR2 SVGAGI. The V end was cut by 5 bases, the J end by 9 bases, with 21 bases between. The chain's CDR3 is CASSPAPRPYSTQYF. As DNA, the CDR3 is TGTGCCAGCAGTCCTGCCCCGAGACCCTACAGCACGCAGTATTTT.

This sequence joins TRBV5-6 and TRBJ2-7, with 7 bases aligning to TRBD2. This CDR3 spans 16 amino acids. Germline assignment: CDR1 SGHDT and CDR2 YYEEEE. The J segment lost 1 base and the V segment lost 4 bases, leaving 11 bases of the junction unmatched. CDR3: CASSRRTGGGSYEQYF. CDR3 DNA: TGTGCCAGCAGCCGACGAACGGGAGGTGGGTCCTACGAGCAGTACTTC. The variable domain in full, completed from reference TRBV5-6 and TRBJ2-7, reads DAGVTQSPTHLIKTRGQQVTLRCSPKSGHDTVSWYQQALGQGPQFIFQYYEEEERQRGNFPDRFSGHQFPNYSSELNVNALLLGDSALYLCASSRRTGGGSYEQYFGPGTRLTVT.

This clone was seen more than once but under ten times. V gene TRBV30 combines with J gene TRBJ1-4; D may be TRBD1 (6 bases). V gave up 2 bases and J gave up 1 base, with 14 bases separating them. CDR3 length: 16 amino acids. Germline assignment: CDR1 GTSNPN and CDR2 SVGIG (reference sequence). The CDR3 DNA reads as TGTGCCTGGAGTCCCCTCCTGACAGGAACTAATGAAAAACTGTTTTTT. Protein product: CAWSPLLTGTNEKLFF.

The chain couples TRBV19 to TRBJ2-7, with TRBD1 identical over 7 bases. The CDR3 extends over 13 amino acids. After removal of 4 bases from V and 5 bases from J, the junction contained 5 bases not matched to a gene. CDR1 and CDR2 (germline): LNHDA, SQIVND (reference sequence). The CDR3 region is CASSRRQGNEQYF. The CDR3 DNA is TGTGCCAGTAGTAGGAGACAGGGCAACGAGCAGTACTTC.

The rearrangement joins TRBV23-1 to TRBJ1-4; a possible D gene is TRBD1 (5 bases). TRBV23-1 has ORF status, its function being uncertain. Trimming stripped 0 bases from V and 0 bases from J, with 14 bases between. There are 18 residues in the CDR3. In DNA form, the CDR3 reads TGCGCCAGCAGTCAATCACCAGGACACGTAGCAACTAATGAAAAACTGTTTTTT. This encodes CASSQSPGHVATNEKLFF.

CDR3 residues: CASSQLTGGLNTEAFF. The CDR3 DNA follows: TGTGCCAGCAGTCAACTAACAGGGGGCCTGAACACTGAAGCTTTCTTT. The chain recombines TRBV27 with TRBJ1-1, with 9 positions matching TRBD1. Germline CDR1 is MNHEY and CDR2 is SMNVEV (reference sequence). The CDR3 is 16 residues long. The trim removed 5 bases at V and 0 bases at J, leaving 7 bases unmatched.

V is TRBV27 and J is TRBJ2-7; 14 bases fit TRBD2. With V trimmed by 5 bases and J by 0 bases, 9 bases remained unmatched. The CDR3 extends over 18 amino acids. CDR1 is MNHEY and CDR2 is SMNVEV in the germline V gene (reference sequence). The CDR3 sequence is CASSPRRTSGRNSYEQYF. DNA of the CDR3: TGTGCCAGCAGTCCCCGAAGGACTAGCGGGAGGAACTCCTACGAGCAGTACTTC.

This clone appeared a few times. This CDR3 reads CASSRDYTSYNEQFF. DNA for the CDR3: TGTGCCAGCAGTAGAGACTACACCTCCTACAATGAGCAGTTCTTC. This sequence joins TRBV6-5 and TRBJ2-1; D may be TRBD2 (5 bases). The CDR3 has 15 residues. V lost 5 bases to trimming and J lost 0 bases, with 11 bases between them. CDR1 is MNHEY, CDR2 SVGAGI, per germline.

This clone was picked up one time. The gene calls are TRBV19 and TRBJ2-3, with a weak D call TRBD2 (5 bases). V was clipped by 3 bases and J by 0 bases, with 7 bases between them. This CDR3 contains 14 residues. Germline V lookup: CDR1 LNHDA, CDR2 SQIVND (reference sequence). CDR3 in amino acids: CASSITGSTDTQYF. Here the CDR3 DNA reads TGTGCCAGTAGTATTACGGGGAGCACAGATACGCAGTATTTT. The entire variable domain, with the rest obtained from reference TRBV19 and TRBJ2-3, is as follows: DGGITQSPKYLFRKEGQNVTLSCEQNLNHDAMYWYRQDPGQGLRLIYYSQIVNDFQKGDIAEGYSVSREKKESFPLTVTSAQKNPTAFYLCASSITGSTDTQYFGPGTRLTVL.

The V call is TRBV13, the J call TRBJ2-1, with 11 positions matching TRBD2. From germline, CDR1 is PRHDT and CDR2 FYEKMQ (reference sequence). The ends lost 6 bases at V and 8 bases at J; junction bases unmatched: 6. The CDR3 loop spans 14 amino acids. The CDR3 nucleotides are TGTGCCAGCAGAAATAGCGGGAGGGTCTATGAGCAGTTCTTC. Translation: CASRNSGRVYEQFF.

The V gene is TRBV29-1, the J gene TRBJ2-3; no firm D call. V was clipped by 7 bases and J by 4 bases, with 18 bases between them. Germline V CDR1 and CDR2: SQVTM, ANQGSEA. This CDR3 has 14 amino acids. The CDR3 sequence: CSASVGRFPDTQYF. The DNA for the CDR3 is TGCAGCGCGTCCGTGGGCAGATTTCCAGATACGCAGTATTTT.

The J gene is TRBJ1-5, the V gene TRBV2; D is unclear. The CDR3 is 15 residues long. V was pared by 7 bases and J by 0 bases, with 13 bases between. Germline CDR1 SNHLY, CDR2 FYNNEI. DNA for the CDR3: TGTGCCAGCACAAGACTGACGCCTAGCAATCAGCCCCAGCATTTT. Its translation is CASTRLTPSNQPQHF.

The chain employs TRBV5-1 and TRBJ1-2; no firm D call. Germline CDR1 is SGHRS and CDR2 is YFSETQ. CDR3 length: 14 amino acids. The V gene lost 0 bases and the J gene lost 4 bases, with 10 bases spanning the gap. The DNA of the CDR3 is TGCGCCAGCAGCTTGGACGGGGAAAGCTATGGCTACACCTTC. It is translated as CASSLDGESYGYTF.

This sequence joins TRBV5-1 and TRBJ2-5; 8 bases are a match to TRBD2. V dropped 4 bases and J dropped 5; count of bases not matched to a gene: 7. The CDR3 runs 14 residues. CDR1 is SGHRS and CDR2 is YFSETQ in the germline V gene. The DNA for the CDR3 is TGCGCCAGCAGCCTCTATCGGGGGGGTGAGACCCAGTACTTC. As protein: CASSLYRGGETQYF.

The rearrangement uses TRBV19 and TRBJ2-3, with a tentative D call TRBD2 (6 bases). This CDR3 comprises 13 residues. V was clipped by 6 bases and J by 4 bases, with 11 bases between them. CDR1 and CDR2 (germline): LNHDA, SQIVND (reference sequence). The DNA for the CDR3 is TGTGCCAGTAGACCCGGAGGGTCAGATACGCAGTATTTT. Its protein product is CASRPGGSDTQYF.

CDR3 region: CSARQGDEQYF. In nucleotides, the CDR3 is TGCAGTGCTAGGCAGGGCGACGAGCAGTACTTC. V and J are TRBV20-1 and TRBJ2-7, with D maybe TRBD1 (5 bases). The CDR3 sequence is 11 residues long. The V gene's germline CDR1 is DFQATT and CDR2 SNEGSKA (reference sequence). Trimming removed 3 bases at V and 5 bases at J, with 8 bases between.

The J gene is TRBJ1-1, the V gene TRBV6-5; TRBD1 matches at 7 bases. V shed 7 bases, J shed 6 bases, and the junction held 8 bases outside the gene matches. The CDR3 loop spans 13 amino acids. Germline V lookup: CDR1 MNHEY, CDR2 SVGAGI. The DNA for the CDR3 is TGTGCCAGCACCCAAAGGGGGCGGGCTGAAGCTTTCTTT. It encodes CASTQRGRAEAFF.

CDR3 in amino acids: CASSSDRGSEGYTF. As DNA, the CDR3 is TGTGCCAGCAGCTCGGACAGGGGATCGGAAGGCTACACCTTC. The chain uses TRBV7-2 and TRBJ1-2, with TRBD1 identical over 9 bases. After removal of 4 bases from V and 8 bases from J, the junction contained 8 bases not matched to a gene. Per the germline V gene, CDR1 is SGHTA and CDR2 is FQGNSA. The CDR3 is 14 amino acids.

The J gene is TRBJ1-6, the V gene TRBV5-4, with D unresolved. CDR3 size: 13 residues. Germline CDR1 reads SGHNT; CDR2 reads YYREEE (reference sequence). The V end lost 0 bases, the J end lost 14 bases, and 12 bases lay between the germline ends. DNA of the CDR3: TGTGCCAGCAGCTTGGAAGAGGGTGGCACCCTCCACTTT. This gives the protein CASSLEEGGTLHF.

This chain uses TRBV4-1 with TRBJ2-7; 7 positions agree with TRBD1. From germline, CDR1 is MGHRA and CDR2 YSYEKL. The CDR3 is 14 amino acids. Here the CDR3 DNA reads TGCGCCAGCAGCCAATCTACAGGGGAAGACGAGCAGCACGTC. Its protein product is CASSQSTGEDEQHV.

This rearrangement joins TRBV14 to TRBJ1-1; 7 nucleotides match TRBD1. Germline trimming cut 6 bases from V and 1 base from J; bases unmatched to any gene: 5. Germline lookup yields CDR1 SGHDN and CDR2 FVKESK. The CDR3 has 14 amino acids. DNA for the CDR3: TGTGCCAGCAGGCGCCAGGGGGAGAACACTGAAGCTTTCTTT. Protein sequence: CASRRQGENTEAFF.

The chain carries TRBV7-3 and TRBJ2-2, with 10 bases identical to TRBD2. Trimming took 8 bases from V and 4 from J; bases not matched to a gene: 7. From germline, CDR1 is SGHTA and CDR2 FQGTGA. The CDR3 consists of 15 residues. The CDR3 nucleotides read TGTGCCAGCGGGCCTAGCGGGAGTAGCACCGGGGAGCTGTTTTTT. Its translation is CASGPSGSSTGELFF.

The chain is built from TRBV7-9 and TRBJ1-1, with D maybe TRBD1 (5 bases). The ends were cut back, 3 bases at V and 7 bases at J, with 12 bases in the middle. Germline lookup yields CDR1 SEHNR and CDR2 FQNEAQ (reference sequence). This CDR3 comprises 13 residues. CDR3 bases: TGTGCCAGCAGCTTGGTAGGGGCGAGTGAAGCTTTCTTT. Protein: CASSLVGASEAFF.

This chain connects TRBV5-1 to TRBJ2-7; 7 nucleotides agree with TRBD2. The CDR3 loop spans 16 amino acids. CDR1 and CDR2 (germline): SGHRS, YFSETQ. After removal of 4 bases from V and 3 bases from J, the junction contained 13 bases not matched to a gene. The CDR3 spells CASSRDAGLTYYEQYF. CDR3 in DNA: TGCGCCAGCAGCAGAGACGCGGGACTAACATACTACGAGCAGTACTTC.

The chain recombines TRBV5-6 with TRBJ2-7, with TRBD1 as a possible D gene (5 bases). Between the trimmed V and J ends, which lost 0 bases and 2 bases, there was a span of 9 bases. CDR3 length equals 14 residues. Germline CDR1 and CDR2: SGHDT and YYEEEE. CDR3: CASSLGDRAYEQYF. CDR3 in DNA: TGTGCCAGCAGCTTGGGTGACAGAGCCTACGAGCAGTACTTC.

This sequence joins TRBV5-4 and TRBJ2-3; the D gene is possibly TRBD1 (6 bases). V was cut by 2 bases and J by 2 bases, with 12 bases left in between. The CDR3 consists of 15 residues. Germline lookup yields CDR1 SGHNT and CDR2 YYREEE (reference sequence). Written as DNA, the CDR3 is TGTGCCAGCAGCTTTGGGGGCAGACTCACAGATACGCAGTATTTT. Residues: CASSFGGRLTDTQYF.

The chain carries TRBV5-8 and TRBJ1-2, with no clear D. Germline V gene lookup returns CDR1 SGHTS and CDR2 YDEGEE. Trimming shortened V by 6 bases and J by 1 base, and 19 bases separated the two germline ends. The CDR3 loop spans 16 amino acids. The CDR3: CASIKVAEAFNYGYTF. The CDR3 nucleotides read TGTGCCAGCATAAAGGTGGCGGAAGCTTTTAACTATGGCTACACCTTC. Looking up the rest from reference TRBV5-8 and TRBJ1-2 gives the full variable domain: EAGVTQSPTHLIKTRGQQATLRCSPISGHTSVYWYQQALGLGLQFLLWYDEGEERNRGNFPPRFSGRQFPNYSSELNVNALELEDSALYLCASIKVAEAFNYGYTFGSGTRLTVV.

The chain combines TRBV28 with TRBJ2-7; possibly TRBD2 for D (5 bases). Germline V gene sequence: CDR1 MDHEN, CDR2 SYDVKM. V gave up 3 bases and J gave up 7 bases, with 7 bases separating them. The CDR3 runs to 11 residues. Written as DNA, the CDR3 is TGTGCCAGCAGTTTTTTAGCGGAGCAGTACTTC. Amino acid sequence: CASSFLAEQYF.